This note documents a single TCR beta chain sequence. The target antigen is unknown. The junction and the germline gene differ at one end; a read error may be behind it. With a J-beta primer mix and a sample-barcoded 5' primer, a second PCR ran about 6 to 11 cycles. MiXCR, run by TCRdb on the 5' RACE reads, gives a single entry per CDR3 protein. The sample holds 450,000 to 600,000 distinct CDR3 sequences, roughly a quarter seen once. The data are from a study of blood T cells in healthy people across ages. PBMCs numbering at least 7 million were isolated per sample. The CDR3 has 15 amino acids. Germline V lookup: CDR1 SGHRS, CDR2 YFSETQ. Study-level findings and limits: Getting older went along with TCR beta diversity per million T cells dropping roughly linearly. Naive CD4+ cell counts and diversity both ran higher in long-lived than in aged donors.

These data also formed part of another study, on T cells of mothers and their children. As reported in that work: The entire RNA extract went into cDNA synthesis at roughly 1.5 ug per 15 ul.

The receptor's source is a boy aged 2 to 10 in good health. Sequencing was carried out using blood. The chain links TRBV5-1 to TRBJ2-3; TRBD2 is a possible D gene (6 bases). The CDR3 here is CAGSLLAPNTDTQYF. The DNA of the CDR3 is TGCGCCGGCAGCTTGCTAGCGCCGAACACAGATACGCAGTATTTT.